These 17 T cell receptor beta chains were sequenced from one sample in a study of cytomegalovirus exposure and HLA in healthy donors. PCR amplification relied on 60 Vbeta primers (plus 13 Jbeta primers). The repertoire was sequenced with immunoSEQ multiplex PCR; TCRdb's copy has only in-frame clones and lacks some. Of roughly 170,000 clones in the sample, roughly 78% are singletons; the top ten hold 0.65%. Sequencing was performed on PBMCs. The receptors stem from a boy aged 5-17 years in good health and CMV-seronegative.

The V call is TRBV7-6, the J call TRBJ2-2; 9 bases fit TRBD1. J was trimmed by 4 bases and V by 4 bases; bases with no gene match: 4. From germline, CDR1 is SGHVS and CDR2 FNYEAQ. The CDR3 covers 15 residues. The CDR3 region is CASSSQGAGTGELFF. CDR3 DNA sequence: TGTGCCAGCAGCTCACAGGGGGCGGGCACCGGGGAGCTGTTTTTT.

The gene calls are TRBV6-6 and TRBJ2-2; weak D call: TRBD1 (6 bases). CDR3 size: 13 residues. In germline, CDR1 is MNHNY, CDR2 SVGAGI (reference sequence). V lost 8 bases to trimming and J lost 7 bases, with 14 bases between them. The CDR3 DNA follows: TGTGCCAGCGGGCAGGGGTACGGCGGGGAGCTGTTTTTT. It yields the protein CASGQGYGGELFF.

The V call is TRBV6-4, the J call TRBJ2-2; TRBD2 is a possible D gene (5 bases). V was trimmed by 8 bases and J by 3 bases, leaving 16 bases between them. This CDR3 spans 15 amino acids. The germline CDR1 and CDR2 sequences are MRHNA and SNTAGT. In DNA form, the CDR3 reads TGTGCCAGCTCCCAAGCCCACGGGGACACCGGGGAGCTGTTTTTT. Its translation is CASSQAHGDTGELFF.

This clone was found once. This rearrangement joins TRBV15 to TRBJ1-2; the D gene is possibly TRBD1 (5 bases). Germline V gene lookup returns CDR1 LNHNV and CDR2 YYDKDF (reference sequence). This CDR3 region has 16 residues. V lost 1 base to trimming and J lost 4 bases, with 16 bases between them. CDR3 DNA sequence: TGTGCCACCAGCAGAGGAAGGGAGGGACTTCGCTATGGCTACACCTTC. Translation gives CATSRGREGLRYGYTF. Full variable domain (remainder filled in from reference TRBV15 and TRBJ1-2): DAMVIQNPRYQVTQFGKPVTLSCSQTLNHNVMYWYQQKSSQAPKLLFHYYDKDFNNEADTPDNFQSRRPNTSFCFLDIRSPGLGDTAMYLCATSRGREGLRYGYTFGSGTRLTVV.

The chain combines TRBV6-6 with TRBJ2-5, with TRBD2 as a possible D gene (7 bases). This CDR3 has 13 residues. Germline V gene sequence: CDR1 MNHNY, CDR2 SVGAGI (reference sequence). Trimming took 2 bases from V and 5 from J, leaving 9 bases between them. The CDR3 nucleotides are TGTGCCAGCAGTTACGGGGGGGCTGAGACCCAGTACTTC. Amino acids: CASSYGGAETQYF.

The chain recombines TRBV5-1 with TRBJ2-7, with D perhaps TRBD2 (5 bases). CDR3 length: 14 amino acids. V shed 0 bases and J shed 3 bases, with 10 bases lying between them. CDR1 is SGHRS and CDR2 is YFSETQ in the germline V gene. DNA of the CDR3: TGCGCCAGCAGCTTGGATACGGGGAACTACGAGCAGTACTTC. It yields the protein CASSLDTGNYEQYF.

The rearrangement uses TRBV2 and TRBJ1-1; D is undetermined. This CDR3 is 15 amino acids long. The germline gives CDR1 SNHLY, CDR2 FYNNEI. V was pared by 3 bases and J by 2 bases, with 13 bases between. In DNA form, the CDR3 reads TGTGCCAGCAGTGAGTGGGTGGAGAGCAACACTGAAGCTTTCTTT. As protein: CASSEWVESNTEAFF.

The genes are TRBV5-6 and TRBJ1-2, with a weak D call TRBD1 (6 bases). V was pared by 4 bases and J by 8 bases, with 12 bases between. Germline V gene data show CDR1 as SGHDT and CDR2 as YYEEEE. The length of the CDR3 is 12 residues. CDR3 loop: CASSITGHGYTF. The CDR3 DNA follows: TGTGCCAGCAGCATAACAGGGCACGGCTACACCTTC.

The chain uses TRBV19 and TRBJ2-7, with 7 bases fitting TRBD2. Germline V gene sequence: CDR1 LNHDA, CDR2 SQIVND (reference sequence). This CDR3 comprises 11 residues. Germline trimming cut 3 bases from V and 7 bases from J; bases unmatched to any gene: 0. The CDR3 DNA follows: TGTGCCAGTAGTATCGGGAGGGAGCAGTACTTC. This encodes CASSIGREQYF.

This clone was picked up one time. This chain uses TRBV25-1 with TRBJ2-2, with D possibly being TRBD2 (6 bases). The CDR3 is 16 residues long. Germline CDR1 and CDR2: MGHDK and SYGVNS. V lost 6 bases and J lost 2, with 16 bases in between. The CDR3 region is CASSDRGTTNTGELFF. CDR3 sequence (DNA): TGTGCCAGCAGCGACCGGGGGACGACTAACACCGGGGAGCTGTTTTTT.

The chain uses TRBV6-1 and TRBJ2-7, with a tentative D call TRBD2 (7 bases). Trimming cost V 6 bases and J 12 bases, with 18 bases left between them. The CDR3 covers 12 residues. Germline lookup yields CDR1 MNHNS and CDR2 SASEGT. This chain's CDR3 is CASSEGGLGWYF. The CDR3 DNA sequence: TGTGCCAGCAGCGAGGGGGGGCTCGGGTGGTACTTC.

The chain uses TRBV7-2 and TRBJ2-5; TRBD2 matches 9 bases. The DNA end favors TRBJ2-7, so the J call may be wrong. The CDR3 sequence is 15 residues long. Per the germline V gene, CDR1 is SGHTA and CDR2 is FQGNSA. For the CDR3, the DNA is TGTGCCAGCAGCTTAAGAGCGGGAGGACCCTACGAGCAGTACTTC. This encodes CASSLRAGGPYEQYF.

The chain links TRBV6-5 to TRBJ1-5; TRBD1 aligns across 8 bases. Germline V gene lookup returns CDR1 MNHEY and CDR2 SVGAGI. J lost 2 bases, V lost 2 bases, and 2 bases had no gene match. The CDR3 consists of 15 residues. The CDR3: CASSYDRGGNQPQHF. CDR3 in DNA: TGTGCCAGCAGTTACGACAGGGGTGGCAATCAGCCCCAGCATTTT.

The V call is TRBV27, the J call TRBJ1-2, with D possibly matching TRBD1 (6 bases). This CDR3 has 17 residues. The germline V gene encodes CDR1 MNHEY and CDR2 SMNVEV (reference sequence). The V end was cut by 1 base, the J end by 0 bases, with 15 bases between. The CDR3 DNA follows: TGTGCCAGCAGTTTATTGTCTCGGACAGCAGCTAACTATGGCTACACCTTC. As protein: CASSLLSRTAANYGYTF.

The genes are TRBV27 and TRBJ1-1, with a possible D match to TRBD1 (6 bases). The CDR3 covers 14 residues. In germline, CDR1 is MNHEY, CDR2 SMNVEV (reference sequence). The ends were cut back, 2 bases at V and 1 base at J, with 8 bases in the middle. The DNA for the CDR3 is TGTGCCAGCAGTTTAACGACAGGGAACACTGAAGCTTTCTTT. It encodes CASSLTTGNTEAFF.

This clone was observed a handful of times. The V gene is TRBV19, the J gene TRBJ1-5; D uncertain. Trimming shortened V by 5 bases and J by 7 bases, and 21 bases separated the two germline ends. This CDR3 has 16 amino acids. CDR1 and CDR2 (germline): LNHDA, SQIVND (reference sequence). The CDR3 DNA sequence: TGTGCCAGTAGTCTCGGGTCTCAGTCCGGATGGCAGCCCCAGCATTTT. The encoded protein is CASSLGSQSGWQPQHF.

This clone was seen a few times. The CDR3 region is CALAGGEGPLHF. The CDR3 DNA follows: TGTGCCCTGGCAGGGGGCGAAGGTCCCCTCCACTTT. The chain is built from TRBV30 and TRBJ1-6, with 8 bases lining up with TRBD1. The V segment lost 8 bases and the J segment 13 bases; nucleotides outside the gene matches: 10. This CDR3 comprises 12 residues. Germline V gives CDR1 GTSNPN, CDR2 SVGIG (reference sequence).